Presented here are 5 T cell receptor beta chains from one specimen sequenced in a study of T-cell reconstitution after alpha-beta-depleted transplantation in children. Unique molecular identifiers were used in preparing the TCRbeta library. From the PCR reads, TCRdb called clonotypes with MiXCR, one entry per CDR3 protein. This sample has around 200,000 distinct CDR3 sequences; 11% occur once, and the top ten carry 28%. The input for sequencing was PBMCs, taken before TCRalphabeta/CD19-depleted stem cell transplant. These receptors all come from a child younger than two with acute myeloid leukemia, due to receive a stem cell transplant.

This clonotype was recorded many times. The chain couples TRBV12-3 or TRBV12-4 to TRBJ1-1; 8 nucleotides align to TRBD1. The ends lost 6 bases at V and 0 bases at J; junction bases unmatched: 0. This CDR3 spans 13 amino acids. The CDR3 nucleotides read TGTGCCAGCAGGGGACAGGTGAACACTGAAGCTTTCTTT. Protein sequence: CASRGQVNTEAFF.

This clonotype has a handful of counts. V and J are TRBV19 and TRBJ1-2; D not certain. Germline-derived CDR1 and CDR2 are LNHDA and SQIVND (reference sequence). Trimming pared 7 bases from V and 4 bases from J, leaving 13 bases between. The CDR3 has 13 amino acids. For the CDR3, the DNA is TGTGCCAGTACCCCCTCGCCCGTCTATGGCTACACCTTC. This translates into CASTPSPVYGYTF.

At least ten counts were recorded for this clonotype. CDR3 coding DNA: TGTGCCACCAGTGATAGTGGCCGGAGTTCGAATCAGCCCCAGCATTTT. It translates to CATSDSGRSSNQPQHF. The chain joins TRBV24-1 to TRBJ1-5; D is unclear. This CDR3 has 16 amino acids. From germline, CDR1 is KGHDR and CDR2 SFDVKD. Trimming cost V 3 bases and J 4 bases, with 15 bases left between them.

The chain combines TRBV11-1 with TRBJ2-5, with D maybe TRBD1 (6 bases). Germline CDR1 is SGHAT and CDR2 is FQDESV (reference sequence). V was shortened by 1 base and J by 5 bases, with 17 bases between the two germline ends. This CDR3 comprises 16 residues. As DNA, the CDR3 is TGTGCCAGCAGCTTAGGGGCAGGGGCCCTTTTGGAGACCCAGTACTTC. It codes for CASSLGAGALLETQYF.

This clonotype was seen many times. The CDR3 coding sequence is TGCAGCGTCATCACAGGGTTCAATGAGCAGTTCTTC. Its protein product is CSVITGFNEQFF. The chain combines TRBV29-1 with TRBJ2-1; TRBD1 might be the D (6 bases). Between the trimmed V and J ends, which lost 6 bases and 6 bases, there was a span of 12 bases. Germline CDR1 SQVTM, CDR2 ANQGSEA. CDR3 length: 12 residues.